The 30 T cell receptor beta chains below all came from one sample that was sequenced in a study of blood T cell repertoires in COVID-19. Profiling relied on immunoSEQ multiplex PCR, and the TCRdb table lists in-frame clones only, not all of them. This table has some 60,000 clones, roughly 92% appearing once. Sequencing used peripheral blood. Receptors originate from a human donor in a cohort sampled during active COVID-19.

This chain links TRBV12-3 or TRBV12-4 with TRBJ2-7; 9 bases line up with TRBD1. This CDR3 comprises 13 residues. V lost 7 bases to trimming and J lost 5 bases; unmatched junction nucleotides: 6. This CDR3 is CASKLQGADEQYF. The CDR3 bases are TGTGCCAGCAAATTACAGGGGGCGGACGAGCAGTACTTC.

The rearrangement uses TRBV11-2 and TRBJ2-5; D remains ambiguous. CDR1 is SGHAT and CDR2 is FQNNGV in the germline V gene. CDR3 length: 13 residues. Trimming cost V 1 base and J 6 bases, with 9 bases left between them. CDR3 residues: CASSLGYSQTQYF. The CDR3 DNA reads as TGTGCCAGCAGCTTAGGATATAGCCAGACCCAGTACTTC. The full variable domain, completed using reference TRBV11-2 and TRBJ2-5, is EAGVAQSPRYKIIEKRQSVAFWCNPISGHATLYWYQQILGQGPKLLIQFQNNGVVDDSQLPKDRFSAERLKGVDSTLKIQPAKLEDSAVYLCASSLGYSQTQYFGPGTRLLVL.

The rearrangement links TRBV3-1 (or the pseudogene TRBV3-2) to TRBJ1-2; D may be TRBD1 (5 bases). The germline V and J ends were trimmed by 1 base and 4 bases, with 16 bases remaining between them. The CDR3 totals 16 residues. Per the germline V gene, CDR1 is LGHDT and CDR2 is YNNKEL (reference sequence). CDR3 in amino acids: CASSQVGLGGTYGYTF. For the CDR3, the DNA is TGTGCCAGCAGCCAAGTCGGGCTCGGGGGGACCTATGGCTACACCTTC.

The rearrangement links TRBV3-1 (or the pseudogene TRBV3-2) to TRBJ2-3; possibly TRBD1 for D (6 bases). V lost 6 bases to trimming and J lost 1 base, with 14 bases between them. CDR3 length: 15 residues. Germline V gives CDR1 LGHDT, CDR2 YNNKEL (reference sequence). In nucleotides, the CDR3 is TGTGCCAGCAGGCCAACCGGGACACGCACAGATACGCAGTATTTT. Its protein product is CASRPTGTRTDTQYF.

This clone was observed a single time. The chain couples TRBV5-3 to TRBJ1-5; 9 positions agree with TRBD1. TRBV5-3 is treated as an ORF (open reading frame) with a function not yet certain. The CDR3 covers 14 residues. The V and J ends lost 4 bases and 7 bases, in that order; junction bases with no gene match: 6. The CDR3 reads CARSGTGGWQPQHF. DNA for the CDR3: TGTGCCAGAAGCGGAACAGGGGGCTGGCAGCCCCAGCATTTT.

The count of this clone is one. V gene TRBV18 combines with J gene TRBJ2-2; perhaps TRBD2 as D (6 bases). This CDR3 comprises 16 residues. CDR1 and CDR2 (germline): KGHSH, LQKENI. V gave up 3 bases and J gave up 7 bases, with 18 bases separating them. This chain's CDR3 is CASSPGPGLSGGELFF. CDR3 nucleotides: TGTGCCAGCTCACCCGGGCCAGGGCTTAGCGGCGGGGAGCTGTTTTTT.

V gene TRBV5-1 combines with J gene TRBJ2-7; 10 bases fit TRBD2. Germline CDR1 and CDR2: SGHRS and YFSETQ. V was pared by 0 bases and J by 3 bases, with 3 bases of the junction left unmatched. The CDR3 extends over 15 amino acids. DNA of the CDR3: TGCGCCAGCAGCTTGGGCGGGACTAGCGACTACGAGCAGTACTTC. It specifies CASSLGGTSDYEQYF.

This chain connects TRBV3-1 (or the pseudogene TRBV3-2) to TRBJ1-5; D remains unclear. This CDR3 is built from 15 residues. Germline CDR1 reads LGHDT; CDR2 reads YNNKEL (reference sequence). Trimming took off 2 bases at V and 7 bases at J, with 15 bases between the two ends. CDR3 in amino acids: CASSQNSGAVQPQHF. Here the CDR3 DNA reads TGTGCCAGCAGCCAAAACAGTGGAGCGGTACAGCCCCAGCATTTT.

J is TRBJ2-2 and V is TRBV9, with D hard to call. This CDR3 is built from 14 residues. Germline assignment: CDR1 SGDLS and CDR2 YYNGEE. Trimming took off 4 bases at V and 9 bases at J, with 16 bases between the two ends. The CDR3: CASSPVEVARELFF. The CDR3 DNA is TGTGCCAGCAGCCCCGTCGAGGTGGCGAGGGAGCTGTTTTTT.

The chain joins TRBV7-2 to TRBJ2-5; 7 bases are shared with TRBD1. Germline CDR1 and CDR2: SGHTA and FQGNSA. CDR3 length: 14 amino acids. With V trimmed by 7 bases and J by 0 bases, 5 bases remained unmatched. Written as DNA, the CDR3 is TGTGCCAGCACTGTACAGGGGTACCAAGAGACCCAGTACTTC. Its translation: CASTVQGYQETQYF.

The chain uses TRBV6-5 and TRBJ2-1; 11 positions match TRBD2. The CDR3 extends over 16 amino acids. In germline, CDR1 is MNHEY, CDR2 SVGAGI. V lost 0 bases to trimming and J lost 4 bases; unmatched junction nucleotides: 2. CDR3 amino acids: CASSYSLAGGYNEQFF. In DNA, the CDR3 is TGTGCCAGCAGTTACTCTCTAGCGGGGGGATACAATGAGCAGTTCTTC.

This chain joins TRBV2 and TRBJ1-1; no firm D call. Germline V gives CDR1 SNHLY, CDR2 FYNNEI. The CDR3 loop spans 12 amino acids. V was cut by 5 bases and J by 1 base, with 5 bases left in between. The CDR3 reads CASSRQNTEAFF. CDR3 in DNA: TGTGCCAGCAGTCGACAGAACACTGAAGCTTTCTTT.

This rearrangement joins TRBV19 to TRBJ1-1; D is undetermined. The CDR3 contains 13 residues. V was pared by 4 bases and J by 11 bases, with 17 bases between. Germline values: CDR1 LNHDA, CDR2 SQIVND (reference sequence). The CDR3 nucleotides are TGTGCCAGTAGTAACCACCCCCGGGAGCCGGCTTTCTTT. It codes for CASSNHPREPAFF.

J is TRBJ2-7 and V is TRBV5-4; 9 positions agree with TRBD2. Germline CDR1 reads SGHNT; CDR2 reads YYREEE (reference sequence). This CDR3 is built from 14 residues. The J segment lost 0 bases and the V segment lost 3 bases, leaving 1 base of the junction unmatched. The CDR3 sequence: CASSSAGGSYEQYF. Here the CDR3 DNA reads TGTGCCAGCAGCTCAGCGGGGGGCTCCTACGAGCAGTACTTC.

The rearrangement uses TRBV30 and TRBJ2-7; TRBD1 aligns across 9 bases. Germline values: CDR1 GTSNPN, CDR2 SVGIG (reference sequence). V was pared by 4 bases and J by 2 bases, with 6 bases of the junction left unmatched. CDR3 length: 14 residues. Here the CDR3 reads CAWNTGQGPYEQYF. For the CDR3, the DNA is TGTGCCTGGAATACGGGACAGGGCCCCTACGAGCAGTACTTC.

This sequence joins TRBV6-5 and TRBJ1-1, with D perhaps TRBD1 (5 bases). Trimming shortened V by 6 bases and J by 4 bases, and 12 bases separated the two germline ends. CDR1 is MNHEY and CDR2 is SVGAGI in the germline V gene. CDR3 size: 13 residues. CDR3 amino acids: CASRRSGGTEAFF. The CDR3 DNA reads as TGTGCCAGCAGACGATCCGGGGGCACTGAAGCTTTCTTT.

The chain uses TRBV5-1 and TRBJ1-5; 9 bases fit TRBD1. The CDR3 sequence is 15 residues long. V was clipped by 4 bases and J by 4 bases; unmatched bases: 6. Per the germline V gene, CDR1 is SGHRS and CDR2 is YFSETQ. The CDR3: CASSLGTGTNQPQHF. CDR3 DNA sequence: TGCGCCAGCAGCCTCGGGACAGGGACTAATCAGCCCCAGCATTTT.

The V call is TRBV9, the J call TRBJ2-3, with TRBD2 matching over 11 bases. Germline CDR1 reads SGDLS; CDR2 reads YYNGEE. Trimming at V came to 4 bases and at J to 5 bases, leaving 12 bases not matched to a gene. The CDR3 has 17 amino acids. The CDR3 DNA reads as TGTGCCAGCAGCCCCCTAGCGGGAGGCCTTAGCCAAGATACGCAGTATTTT. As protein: CASSPLAGGLSQDTQYF.

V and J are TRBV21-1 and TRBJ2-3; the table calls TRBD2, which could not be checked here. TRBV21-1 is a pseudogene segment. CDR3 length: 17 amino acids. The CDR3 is CASSKVPGAAPTDTQYF. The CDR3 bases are TGTGCCAGCAGCAAAGTCCCCGGTGCCGCACCTACAGATACGCAGTATTTT.

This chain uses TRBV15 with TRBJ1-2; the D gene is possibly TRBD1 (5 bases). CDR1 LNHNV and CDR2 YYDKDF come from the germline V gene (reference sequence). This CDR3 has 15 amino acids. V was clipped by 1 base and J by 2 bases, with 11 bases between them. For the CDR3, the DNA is TGTGCCACCAGCAGAGCCTACTCAGGGAACTATGGCTACACCTTC. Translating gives CATSRAYSGNYGYTF. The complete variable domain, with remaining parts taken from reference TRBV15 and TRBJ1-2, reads DAMVIQNPRYQVTQFGKPVTLSCSQTLNHNVMYWYQQKSSQAPKLLFHYYDKDFNNEADTPDNFQSRRPNTSFCFLDIRSPGLGDTAMYLCATSRAYSGNYGYTFGSGTRLTVV.

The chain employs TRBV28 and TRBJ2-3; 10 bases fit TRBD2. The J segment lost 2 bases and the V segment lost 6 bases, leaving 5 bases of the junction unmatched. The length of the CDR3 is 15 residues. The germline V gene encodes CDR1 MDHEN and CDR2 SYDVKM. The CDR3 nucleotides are TGTGCCAGCAGCTCGACTAGCGGGTACACAGATACGCAGTATTTT. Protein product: CASSSTSGYTDTQYF.

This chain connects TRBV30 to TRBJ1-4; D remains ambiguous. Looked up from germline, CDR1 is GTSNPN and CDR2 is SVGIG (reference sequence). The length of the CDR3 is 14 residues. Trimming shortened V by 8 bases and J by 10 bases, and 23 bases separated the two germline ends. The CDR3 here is CAHRQAGGEGKLFF. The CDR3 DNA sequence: TGTGCCCACCGTCAAGCGGGTGGTGAAGGAAAACTGTTTTTT.

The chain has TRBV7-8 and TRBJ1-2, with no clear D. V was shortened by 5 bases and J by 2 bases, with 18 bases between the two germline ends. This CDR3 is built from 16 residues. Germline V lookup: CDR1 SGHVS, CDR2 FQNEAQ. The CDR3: CASSPPLRDRNYGYTF. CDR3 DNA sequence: TGTGCCAGCAGCCCGCCACTACGGGATAGGAACTATGGCTACACCTTC.

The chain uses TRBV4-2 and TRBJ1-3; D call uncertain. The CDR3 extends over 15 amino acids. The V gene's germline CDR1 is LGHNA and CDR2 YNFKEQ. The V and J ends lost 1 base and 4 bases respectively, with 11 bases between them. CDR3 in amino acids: CASSQVGVWGNTIYF. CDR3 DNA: TGTGCCAGCAGCCAAGTCGGGGTTTGGGGAAACACCATATATTTT.

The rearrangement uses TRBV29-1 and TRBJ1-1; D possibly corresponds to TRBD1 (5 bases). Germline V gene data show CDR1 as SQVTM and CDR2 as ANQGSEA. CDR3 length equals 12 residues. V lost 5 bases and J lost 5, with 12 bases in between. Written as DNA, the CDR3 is TGCAGCGTTCGGGGGGGTTTTACTGAAGCTTTCTTT. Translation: CSVRGGFTEAFF.

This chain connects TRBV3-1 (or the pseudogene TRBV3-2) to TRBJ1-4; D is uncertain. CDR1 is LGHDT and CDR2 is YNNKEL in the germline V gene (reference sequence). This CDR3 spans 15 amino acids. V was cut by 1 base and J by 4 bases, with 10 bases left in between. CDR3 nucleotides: TGTGCCAGCAGCCAAGTTGCTGGACTTAATGAAAAACTGTTTTTT. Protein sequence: CASSQVAGLNEKLFF.

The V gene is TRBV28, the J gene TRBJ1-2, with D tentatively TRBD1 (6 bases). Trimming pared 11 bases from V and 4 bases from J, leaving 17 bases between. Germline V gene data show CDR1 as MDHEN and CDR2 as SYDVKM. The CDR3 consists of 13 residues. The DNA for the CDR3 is TGTGCCGCTGCCCCCCAGGGGACCTATGGCTACACCTTC. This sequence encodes CAAAPQGTYGYTF.

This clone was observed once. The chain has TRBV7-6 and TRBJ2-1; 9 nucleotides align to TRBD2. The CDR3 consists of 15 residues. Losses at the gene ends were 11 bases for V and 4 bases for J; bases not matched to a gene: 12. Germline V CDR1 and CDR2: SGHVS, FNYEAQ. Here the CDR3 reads CASQGGGRGYNEQFF. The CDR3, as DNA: TGTGCCTCGCAAGGGGGCGGGAGGGGGTACAATGAGCAGTTCTTC.

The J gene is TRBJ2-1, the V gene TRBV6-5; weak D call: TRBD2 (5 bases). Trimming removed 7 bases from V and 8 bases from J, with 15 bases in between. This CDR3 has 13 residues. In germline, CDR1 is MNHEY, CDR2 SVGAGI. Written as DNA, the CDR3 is TGTGCCAGCACCCCCCAAATGGGAGATGAGCAGTTCTTC. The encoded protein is CASTPQMGDEQFF.

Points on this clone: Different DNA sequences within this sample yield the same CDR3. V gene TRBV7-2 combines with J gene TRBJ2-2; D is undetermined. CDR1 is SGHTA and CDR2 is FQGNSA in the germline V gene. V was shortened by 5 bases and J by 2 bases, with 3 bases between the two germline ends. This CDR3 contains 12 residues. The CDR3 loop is CASSLNTGELFF. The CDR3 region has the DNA TGTGCCAGCAGCCTCAACACCGGGGAGCTGTTTTTT.